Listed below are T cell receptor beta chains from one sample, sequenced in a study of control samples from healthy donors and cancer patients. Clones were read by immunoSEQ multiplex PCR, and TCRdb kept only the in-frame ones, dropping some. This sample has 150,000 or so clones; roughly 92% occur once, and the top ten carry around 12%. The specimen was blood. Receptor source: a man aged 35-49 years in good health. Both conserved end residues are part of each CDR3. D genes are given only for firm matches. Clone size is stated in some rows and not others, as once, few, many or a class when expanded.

TGTGCCAGCAGTTACTGGGCGAACACTGAAGCTTTCTTT	CASSYWANTEAFF	TRBV6-5	TRBJ1-1	NA	NA
TGCAGCGTTGAAAACAGGGGGAACTATGGCTACACCTTC	CSVENRGNYGYTF	TRBV29-1	TRBJ1-2	NA	TRBD1
TGTGCCATCAGCATAGACAGGGGAACTCAGCCCCAGCATTTT	CAISIDRGTQPQHF	TRBV10-3	TRBJ1-5	NA	TRBD1
TGCAGCGTTTACAGGGGGATGAACACTGAAGCTTTCTTT	CSVYRGMNTEAFF	TRBV29-1	TRBJ1-1	NA	TRBD1
TGTGCCAGCATGGACAGGGGTGACTACAATGAGCAGTTCTTC	CASMDRGDYNEQFF	TRBV13	TRBJ2-1	NA	TRBD1
TGTGCCAGCAGTGAACAGGGGAGCACAGATACGCAGTATTTT	CASSEQGSTDTQYF	TRBV6-1	TRBJ2-3	NA	NA
TGTGCCTGGAATTCAGGGGGATTTAGCAATCAGCCCCAGCATTTT	CAWNSGGFSNQPQHF	TRBV30	TRBJ1-5	NA	TRBD1
TGTGCCAGTACACGGGACAGGGATTCACCCCTCCACTTT	CASTRDRDSPLHF	TRBV7-2	TRBJ1-6	NA	TRBD1
TGCGCCAGCAGCTTGGGACAGACCCTTAACATGAACACTGAAGCTTTCTTT	CASSLGQTLNMNTEAFF	TRBV5-1	TRBJ1-1	NA	NA
TGTGCCAGCAGTTCGGCCCTTTTTTCTAGCGGGGGGGCCGTGAGTGAGCAGTTCTTC	CASSSALFSSGGAVSEQFF	TRBV27	TRBJ2-1	NA	TRBD2
TGCGCCAGCGCCCCGGGACAGAACTATGGCTACACCTTC	CASAPGQNYGYTF	TRBV10-1	TRBJ1-2	NA	TRBD1
TGTGCCAGCAGTCCTAGCTCTTTAGATACGCAGTATTTT	CASSPSSLDTQYF	TRBV6-4	TRBJ2-3	NA	NA
TGTGCCAGCAGTTTTTCGGGGGATTTCAACTCACCCCTCCACTTT	CASSFSGDFNSPLHF	TRBV6-4	TRBJ1-6	NA	NA
TGTGCCTGGAGTGTACAGGGGGAGGGGGCCTACACCTTC	CAWSVQGEGAYTF	TRBV30	TRBJ1-2	NA	TRBD1
TGTGCCAGCAGCTCGGAAGGGCAGCTGTTTTTT	CASSSEGQLFF	TRBV11-1	TRBJ2-2	NA	NA
TGTGCCAGCAGCCCCCTCTCCGGGGAGCTGTTTTTT	CASSPLSGELFF	TRBV2	TRBJ2-2	NA	NA
TGCGCCAGCAGCCACGGAACCCTCATGAACACTGAAGCTTTCTTT	CASSHGTLMNTEAFF	TRBV4-1	TRBJ1-1	NA	NA
TGTGCCTGGAGCCAAATCTCCCGGGCAGATACGCAGTATTTT	CAWSQISRADTQYF	TRBV30	TRBJ2-3	once	NA
TGTGCCAGCAAGGTGGGGTACACAGATACGCAGTATTTT	CASKVGYTDTQYF	TRBV6-5	TRBJ2-3	NA	NA
TGTGCCAGCAGCTTCGGGACTAGCGGAGAGACCCAGTACTTC	CASSFGTSGETQYF	TRBV13	TRBJ2-5	NA	TRBD2
TGTGCCAGCAGCTTAGAAGTGGGGGACAGGGGAACCGGGGAGCTGTTTTTT	CASSLEVGDRGTGELFF	TRBV7-9	TRBJ2-2	NA	TRBD1
TGTGCCACCAGTGATCCACAGGGAAGCTACACCTTC	CATSDPQGSYTF	TRBV24-1	TRBJ1-2	NA	NA
TGTGCCAGCAGTGATATGGACAGATACACTGAAGCTTTCTTT	CASSDMDRYTEAFF	TRBV2	TRBJ1-1	NA	NA
TGTGCCAGCAGCTTAGGGACAGCTGAAGCTTTCTTT	CASSLGTAEAFF	TRBV7-9	TRBJ1-1	NA	NA
TGTGCCAGCAGCAGAGCCCCGGGAGGGGCCCAGCATTTT	CASSRAPGGAQHF	TRBV7-6	TRBJ1-5	NA	NA
TGCGCCAGCAGCTTGGGTGACTCACTCTATGGCTACACCTTC	CASSLGDSLYGYTF	TRBV5-1	TRBJ1-2	NA	NA
TGTGCCAGCAGCGTAGTGGAGCGGGATTACAATGAGCAGTTCTTC	CASSVVERDYNEQFF	TRBV9	TRBJ2-1	NA	TRBD2
TGTGCCAGCAGCTCGACGACTAGCGATACGCAGTATTTT	CASSSTTSDTQYF	TRBV9	TRBJ2-3	NA	TRBD2
TGTGCCACCAGTGATTTGAGGAGTAGCGGGAGATCGTTCGGTACGCAGTATTTT	CATSDLRSSGRSFGTQYF	TRBV24-1	TRBJ2-3	NA	TRBD2
TGTGCCAGCAGCTCGAGGAGCTCGACAGGGAAGAATTCACCCCTCCACTTT	CASSSRSSTGKNSPLHF	TRBV7-2	TRBJ1-6	NA	TRBD1
TGTGCCATCAGTGAGGAAGGACAGTTATCGGGGCAGTACTTC	CAISEEGQLSGQYF	TRBV10-3	TRBJ2-7	NA	NA
TGTGCCAGCAGCTTAGGGGCGGGGCTTTATGGCTACACCTTC	CASSLGAGLYGYTF	TRBV7-9	TRBJ1-2	NA	NA
TGTGCCAGCAGCCAAGGTTACGAGCAGTACTTC	CASSQGYEQYF	TRBV3-1/TRBV3-2	TRBJ2-7	NA	NA
TGTGCCAGCAGTAAAGAGAGGGGTTTTCTATGGGCAAGTGAGCAGTTCTTC	CASSKERGFLWASEQFF	TRBV6-2/TRBV6-3	TRBJ2-1	NA	NA
TGCGCCAGCAGACCCGATACCGGGGGCGTACCCTACGAGCAGTACTTC	CASRPDTGGVPYEQYF	TRBV5-1	TRBJ2-7	NA	NA
TGCGCCAGCAGCTTGGCCGGTCAGGGAGAGACCCAGTACTTC	CASSLAGQGETQYF	TRBV5-1	TRBJ2-5	NA	NA
TGTGCCAGCAGCAGGACAGTATCCTACGAGCAGTACTTC	CASSRTVSYEQYF	TRBV7-6	TRBJ2-7	NA	NA
TGTGCCATCATGAGTTTGGACGAGCAGTACTTC	CAIMSLDEQYF	TRBV10-3	TRBJ2-7	NA	NA
TGTGCCAGCAGTTACCTGACTAGTACCGGGGAGCTGTTTTTT	CASSYLTSTGELFF	TRBV6-2/TRBV6-3	TRBJ2-2	NA	NA
TGCGCCAGCAGTTTCGGGACACCGTACGAGCAGTACTTC	CASSFGTPYEQYF	TRBV10-2	TRBJ2-7	NA	NA
TGCGCCAGCAGTGATCAGGATGAGCAGTTCTTC	CASSDQDEQFF	TRBV10-1	TRBJ2-1	NA	NA
TGCGCCAGCAGCTTCGCCGGAGGGGGCAATCAGCCCCAGCATTTT	CASSFAGGGNQPQHF	TRBV5-1	TRBJ1-5	NA	NA
TGTGCCAGCAGTGAATCCGGGACAGGGACCAATCAGCCCCAGCATTTT	CASSESGTGTNQPQHF	TRBV6-1	TRBJ1-5	NA	TRBD1
TGTGCCAGCAGCGTAGTAACAGCAGATACGCAGTATTTT	CASSVVTADTQYF	TRBV9	TRBJ2-3	NA	NA
TGTGCCAGCAGCGTAGGGCAGGCCGCGAACACCGGGGAGCTGTTTTTT	CASSVGQAANTGELFF	TRBV9	TRBJ2-2	NA	NA
TGTGCCAGCAGCTTACATGGACAGGGGGCCACTGAAGCTTTCTTT	CASSLHGQGATEAFF	TRBV7-9	TRBJ1-1	NA	TRBD1